This TCR beta chain was observed in a study of OX40 agonist ivuxolimab in advanced cancers. At the level of the study: Partial responses occurred in three patients (one hepatocellular carcinoma, two cutaneous melanoma). Overall study findings and caveats: At 0.1 to 3.0 mg/kg, CD4+ and CD8+ blood T cells expanded clonally by week 6.

J lost 6 bases, V lost 5 bases, and 9 bases had no gene match. This CDR3 has 14 residues. The germline V gene encodes CDR1 SEHNR and CDR2 FQNEAQ (reference sequence). Clones were sequenced by immunoSEQ multiplex PCR, and TCRdb holds only the in-frame ones, with some missing. The repertoire holds 62,000 or so clones, with around four fifths as singletons. A note on this clone: Its antigen is unidentified.

The material was CD4+ or CD8+ T cells sorted from blood, obtained in a trial of the OX40 agonist ivuxolimab. The TCR sequence derives from an adult with an advanced solid tumor such as melanoma, head and neck, liver or kidney cancer. The rearrangement uses TRBV7-9 and TRBJ2-7; 8 bases line up with TRBD2. CDR3 region: CASSPGLVRSEQYF. The CDR3 DNA is TGTGCCAGCAGCCCGGGACTAGTTAGAAGCGAGCAGTACTTC. The full variable domain, completed using reference TRBV7-9 and TRBJ2-7, is DTGVSQNPRHKITKRGQNVTFRCDPISEHNRLYWYRQTLGQGPEFLTYFQNEAQLEKSRLLSDRFSAERPKGSFSTLEIQRTEQGDSAMYLCASSPGLVRSEQYFGPGTRLTVT.